This TCR beta chain was sequenced during a study of blood T cell repertoires in COVID-19. Study details: COVID-19 samples, acute and convalescent, were from the United States, Italy and Spain. Sources were T cells, B-cell-depleted T cells, or PBMCs; the material itself was cDNA or gDNA.

Germline CDR1 reads SGHTA; CDR2 reads FQGNSA. The ends were cut back, 6 bases at V and 5 bases at J, with 4 bases in the middle. The CDR3 has 11 amino acids. As processed by the authors: Amplification of reference gene primers was used by the study to estimate nucleated cell counts. Assay: immunoSEQ multiplex PCR; the TCRdb copy retains only in-frame clones and omits some. V, J and clone size are taken as reported in that table, and D and trimming were inferred from the DNA itself. Of about 370,000 clones listed, around 90% are singletons. The sequence was collected from a man aged 18 to 29 with active or convalescent COVID-19. V usage is TRBV7-2 and J usage is TRBJ1-4; no definite D call. Material for sequencing was peripheral blood. The CDR3 DNA is TGTGCCAGCAGGCTAAATGAAAAACTGTTTTTT. Encoded protein: CASRLNEKLFF.